Each of the 6 T cell receptor beta chains below was sequenced from the same sample in a study of blood T cell repertoires in COVID-19. Assay used: immunoSEQ multiplex PCR; TCRdb lists only in-frame clones, some missing. The table shows approximately 350,000 clones, with more than 75% occurring only once. Specimen: peripheral blood. These receptors were taken from a woman aged 18-30 years who had recovered from COVID-19.

V usage is TRBV2 and J usage is TRBJ1-1, with 12 bases matching TRBD1. CDR1 is SNHLY, CDR2 FYNNEI, per germline. Trimming at V came to 0 bases and at J to 3 bases, leaving 2 bases not matched to a gene. This CDR3 comprises 16 residues. The CDR3 is CASSEAGDRGHTEAFF. The CDR3 DNA is TGTGCCAGCAGTGAAGCGGGGGACAGGGGGCACACTGAAGCTTTCTTT.

The genes are TRBV7-9 and TRBJ2-3; no clear D gene. The CDR3 length is 12 residues. V dropped 6 bases and J dropped 6 bases, with 10 bases sitting between them. Germline CDR1 SEHNR, CDR2 FQNEAQ (reference sequence). The CDR3: CASSRYIDTQYF. Here the CDR3 DNA reads TGTGCCAGCAGTCGTTATATCGATACGCAGTATTTT.

This sequence joins TRBV5-4 and TRBJ1-1; 8 bases map to TRBD1. This CDR3 comprises 16 residues. Germline CDR1 SGHNT, CDR2 YYREEE (reference sequence). V gave up 4 bases and J gave up 1 base; unmatched junction bases: 9. CDR3 sequence: CASSGGPRGRNTEAFF. The CDR3 DNA reads as TGTGCCAGCAGCGGGGGCCCCAGGGGGCGGAACACTGAAGCTTTCTTT.

The chain is built from TRBV5-5 and TRBJ2-3, with TRBD2 matching 15 bases. CDR1 is SGHKS and CDR2 is YYEKEE in the germline V gene (reference sequence). The CDR3 spans 17 residues. J lost 4 bases, V lost 4 bases, and 7 bases had no gene match. CDR3 DNA: TGTGCCAGCAGCCCTGGGACTAGCGGGAGGCTAGCAGATACGCAGTATTTT. It yields the protein CASSPGTSGRLADTQYF.

The V gene is TRBV20-1, the J gene TRBJ2-3, with D maybe TRBD1 (5 bases). CDR1 DFQATT and CDR2 SNEGSKA come from the germline V gene (reference sequence). The germline V and J ends were trimmed by 3 bases and 4 bases, with 11 bases remaining between them. The CDR3 is 13 residues long. The CDR3 bases are TGCAGTGCTAGTGTGGGGCTAGCAGATACGCAGTATTTT. Translated, it gives CSASVGLADTQYF.

Note on this clone: Different DNA sequences within this sample yield the same CDR3. The rearrangement uses TRBV9 and TRBJ1-2, with 7 bases fitting TRBD1. From germline, CDR1 is SGDLS and CDR2 YYNGEE. V was clipped by 2 bases and J by 7 bases; unmatched bases: 2. The CDR3 extends over 12 amino acids. DNA of the CDR3: TGTGCCAGCAGCGTCACAGGGGTTGGCTACACCTTC. It encodes CASSVTGVGYTF.